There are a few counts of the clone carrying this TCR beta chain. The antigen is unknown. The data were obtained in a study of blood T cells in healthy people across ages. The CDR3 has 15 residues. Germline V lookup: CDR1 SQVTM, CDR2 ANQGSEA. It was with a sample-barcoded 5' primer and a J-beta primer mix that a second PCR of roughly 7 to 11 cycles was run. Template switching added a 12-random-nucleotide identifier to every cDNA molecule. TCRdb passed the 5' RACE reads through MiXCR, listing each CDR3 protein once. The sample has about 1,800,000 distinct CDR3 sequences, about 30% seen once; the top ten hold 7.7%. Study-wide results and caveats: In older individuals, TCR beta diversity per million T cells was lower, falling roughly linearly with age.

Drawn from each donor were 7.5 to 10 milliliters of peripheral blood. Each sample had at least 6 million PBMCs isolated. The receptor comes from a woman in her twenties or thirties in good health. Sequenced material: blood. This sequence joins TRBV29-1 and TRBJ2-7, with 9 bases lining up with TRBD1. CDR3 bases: TGCAGTGTTACACAAACCGGGACAGGGTCCTACGAGCAGTACTTC. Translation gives CSVTQTGTGSYEQYF.